This entry concerns a single TCR beta chain. Its target is unknown. These data belong to a study of coeliac disease. The wider study: High-resolution HLA typing was lacking; TRBV7-2 bias was queried instead. The study, taken as a whole, reports: In active celiac disease, intraepithelial and lamina propria TRB and TRG repertoires were less clonal than controls. The authors considered this approach unsuitable for unbiased detection of gliadin-specific T cells. Few TRB amino acid sequences were shared between samples; most were unique.

Sequencing used immunoSEQ multiplex PCR; TCRdb keeps in-frame clones, though not all of them. Counted here are 3,500 to 4,500 clones, 66% occurring once; the ten biggest clones make up roughly 15%. Losses at the gene ends were 5 bases for V and 2 bases for J; bases not matched to a gene: 8. The CDR3 runs to 15 residues. Germline V gives CDR1 SEHNR, CDR2 FQNEAQ (reference sequence). This TCR was recovered from a woman between 18 and 29 years old with active celiac disease. This chain links TRBV7-9 with TRBJ1-1, with TRBD1 identical over 7 bases. The sample consisted of intraepithelial lymphocytes from the gut. This chain's CDR3 is CASSTRDSFNTEAFF. The CDR3 coding sequence is TGTGCCAGCAGCACCCGGGACAGTTTTAACACTGAAGCTTTCTTT.